This T cell receptor beta chain comes out of a study of T cells expressing NK-cell markers. Study in general: Just one sequenced donor of eight was HCMV-seronegative, while seven were seropositive.

There are 15 residues in the CDR3. Germline V gene sequence: CDR1 DFQATT, CDR2 SNEGSKA (reference sequence). TCRdb processed the 5' RACE reads again and assigns one entry to each CDR3 protein, with no DNA. The sample has 200,000 to 300,000 distinct CDR3 sequences. This sequence joins TRBV20-1 and TRBJ2-1; no DNA is available, so the TRBD1 call from TCRdb remains unchecked. This receptor was taken from a man younger than 30 in good health. The sequencing sample was made of blood T cells: a sorted CD56 or NKG2C T cell subset, CD4+ or CD8+ T cells, or bulk PBMC T cells (not recorded which). The CDR3 sequence is CSAQDAPRGYNEQFF.